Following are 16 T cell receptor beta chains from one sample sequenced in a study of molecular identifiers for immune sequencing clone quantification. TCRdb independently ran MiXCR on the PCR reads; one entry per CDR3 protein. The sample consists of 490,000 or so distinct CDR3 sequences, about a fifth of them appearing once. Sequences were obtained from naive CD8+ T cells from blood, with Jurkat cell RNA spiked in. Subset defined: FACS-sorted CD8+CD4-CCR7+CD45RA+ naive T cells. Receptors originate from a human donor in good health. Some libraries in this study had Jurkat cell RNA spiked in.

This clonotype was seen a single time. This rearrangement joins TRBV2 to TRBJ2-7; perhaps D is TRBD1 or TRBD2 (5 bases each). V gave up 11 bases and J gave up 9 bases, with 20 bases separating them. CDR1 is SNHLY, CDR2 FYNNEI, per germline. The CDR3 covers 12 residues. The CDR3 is CAGQGEGNGQYF. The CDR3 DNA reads TGTGCCGGACAAGGAGAGGGCAACGGGCAGTACTTC.

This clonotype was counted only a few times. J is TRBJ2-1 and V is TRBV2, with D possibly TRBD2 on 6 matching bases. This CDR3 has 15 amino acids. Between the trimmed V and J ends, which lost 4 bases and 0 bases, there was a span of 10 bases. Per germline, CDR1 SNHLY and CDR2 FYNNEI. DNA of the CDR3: TGTGCCAGCAGTGGAGACGGGAGCTCCTACAATGAGCAGTTCTTC. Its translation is CASSGDGSSYNEQFF. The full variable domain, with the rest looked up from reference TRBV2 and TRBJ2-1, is EPEVTQTPSHQVTQMGQEVILRCVPISNHLYFYWYRQILGQKVEFLVSFYNNEISEKSEIFDDQFSVERPDGSNFTLKIRSTKLEDSAMYFCASSGDGSSYNEQFFGPGTRLTVL.

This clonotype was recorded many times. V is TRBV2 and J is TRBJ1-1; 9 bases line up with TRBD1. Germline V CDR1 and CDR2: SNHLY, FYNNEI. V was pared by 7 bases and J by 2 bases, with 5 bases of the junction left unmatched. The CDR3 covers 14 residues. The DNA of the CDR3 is TGTGCCAGCAACGTGGGACAGGGAAACACTGAAGCTTTCTTT. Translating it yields CASNVGQGNTEAFF.

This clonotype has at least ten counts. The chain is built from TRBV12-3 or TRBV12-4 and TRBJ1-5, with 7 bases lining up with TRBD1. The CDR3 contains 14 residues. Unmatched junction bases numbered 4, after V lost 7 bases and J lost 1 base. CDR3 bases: TGTGCCAGCAACGTAGGGGGCAGCAATCAGCCCCAGCATTTT. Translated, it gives CASNVGGSNQPQHF.

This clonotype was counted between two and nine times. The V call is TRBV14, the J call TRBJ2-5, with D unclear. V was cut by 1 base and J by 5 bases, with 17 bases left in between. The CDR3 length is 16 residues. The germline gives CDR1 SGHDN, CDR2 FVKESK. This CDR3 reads CASSQGAEWAVETQYF. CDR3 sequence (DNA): TGTGCCAGCAGCCAAGGCGCGGAATGGGCGGTGGAGACCCAGTACTTC.

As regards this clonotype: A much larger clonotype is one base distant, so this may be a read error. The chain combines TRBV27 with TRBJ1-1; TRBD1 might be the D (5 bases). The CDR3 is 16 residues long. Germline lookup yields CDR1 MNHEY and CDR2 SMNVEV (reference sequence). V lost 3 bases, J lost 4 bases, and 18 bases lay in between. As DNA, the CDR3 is TGTGCCAGCAGTTTCCACCGGACAAGCTTGAGCACTGAAGCTTTCTTT. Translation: CASSFHRTSLSTEAFF.

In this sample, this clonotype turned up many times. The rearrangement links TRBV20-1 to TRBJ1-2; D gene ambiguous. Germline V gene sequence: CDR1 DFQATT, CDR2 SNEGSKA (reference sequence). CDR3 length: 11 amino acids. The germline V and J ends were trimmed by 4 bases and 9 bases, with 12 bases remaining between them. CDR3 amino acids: CSAMYERSYTF. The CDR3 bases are TGCAGTGCTATGTATGAGAGGAGCTACACCTTC.

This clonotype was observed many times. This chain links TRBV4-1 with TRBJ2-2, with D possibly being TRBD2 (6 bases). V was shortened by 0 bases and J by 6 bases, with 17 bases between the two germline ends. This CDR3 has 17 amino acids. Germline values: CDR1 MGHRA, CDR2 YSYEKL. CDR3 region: CASSQETRLDRPGELFF. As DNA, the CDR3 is TGCGCCAGCAGCCAAGAAACGAGACTAGATAGGCCCGGGGAGCTGTTTTTT.

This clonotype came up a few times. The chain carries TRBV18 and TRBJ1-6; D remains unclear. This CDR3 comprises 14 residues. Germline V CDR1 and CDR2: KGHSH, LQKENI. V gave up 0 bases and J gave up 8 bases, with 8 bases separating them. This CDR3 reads CASSPPTVYSPLHF. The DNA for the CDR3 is TGTGCCAGCTCACCACCGACGGTATATTCACCCCTCCACTTT.

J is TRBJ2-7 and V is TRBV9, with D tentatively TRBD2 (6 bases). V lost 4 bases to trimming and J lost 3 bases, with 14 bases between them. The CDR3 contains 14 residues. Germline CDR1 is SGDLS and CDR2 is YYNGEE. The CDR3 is CASSPVEGNYEQYF. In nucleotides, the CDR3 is TGTGCCAGCAGCCCTGTGGAGGGGAACTACGAGCAGTACTTC.

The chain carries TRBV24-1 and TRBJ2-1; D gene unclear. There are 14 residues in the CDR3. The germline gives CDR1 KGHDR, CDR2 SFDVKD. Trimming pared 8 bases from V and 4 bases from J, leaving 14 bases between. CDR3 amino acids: CATTARHLYNEQFF. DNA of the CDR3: TGTGCCACCACAGCCAGACACCTATACAATGAGCAGTTCTTC.

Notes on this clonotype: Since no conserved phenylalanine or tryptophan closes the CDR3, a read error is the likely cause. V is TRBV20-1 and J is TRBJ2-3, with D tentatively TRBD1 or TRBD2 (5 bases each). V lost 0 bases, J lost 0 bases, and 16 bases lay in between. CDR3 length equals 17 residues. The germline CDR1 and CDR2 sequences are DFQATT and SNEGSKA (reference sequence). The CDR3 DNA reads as TGCAGTGCTAGAGATCTTACCGGGACGGCTAGCACAGATACGCAGTATTCT. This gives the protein CSARDLTGTASTDTQYS.

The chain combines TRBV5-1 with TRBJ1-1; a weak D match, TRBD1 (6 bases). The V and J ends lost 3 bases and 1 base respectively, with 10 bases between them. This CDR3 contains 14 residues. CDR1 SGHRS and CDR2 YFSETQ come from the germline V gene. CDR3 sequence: CASSSDSWNTEAFF. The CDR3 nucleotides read TGCGCCAGCAGCTCGGACAGCTGGAACACTGAAGCTTTCTTT.

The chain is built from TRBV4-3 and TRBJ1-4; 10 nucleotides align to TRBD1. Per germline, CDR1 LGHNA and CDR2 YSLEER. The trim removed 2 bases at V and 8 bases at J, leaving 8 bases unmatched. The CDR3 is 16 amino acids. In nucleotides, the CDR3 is TGCGCCAGCAGCCAAACTCAGACAGGGGGCTACGAAAAACTGTTTTTT. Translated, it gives CASSQTQTGGYEKLFF.

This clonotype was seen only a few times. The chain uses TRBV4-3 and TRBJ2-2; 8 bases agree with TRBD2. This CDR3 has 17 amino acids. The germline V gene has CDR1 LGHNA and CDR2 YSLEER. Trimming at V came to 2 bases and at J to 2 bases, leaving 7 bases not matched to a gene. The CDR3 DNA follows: TGCGCCAGCAGCCAAAGCGGGGGATACCTAAACACCGGGGAGCTGTTTTTT. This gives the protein CASSQSGGYLNTGELFF.

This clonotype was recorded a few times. The CDR3 nucleotides are TGCGCCAGCAGCCAAGATTATTTGGGGCTCGGGGAGCTGTTTTTT. Translated, it gives CASSQDYLGLGELFF. V usage is TRBV4-3 and J usage is TRBJ2-2, with a tentative D call TRBD1 (5 bases). Trimming stripped 0 bases from V and 7 bases from J, with 12 bases between. The germline CDR1 and CDR2 sequences are LGHNA and YSLEER. CDR3 length equals 15 residues.